Listed below are T cell receptor beta chains from one sample, sequenced in a study of response to subunit inactivated influenza vaccine. TCRdb used MiXCR to reprocess the RT-PCR reads, holding one entry per CDR3 protein. The data hold approximately 570,000 distinct CDR3 sequences, with 7.6% observed a single time. Sequencing was performed on PBMCs from blood, taken about 23 months after vaccination. The receptors derive from a man aged 50 to 69 who received an inactivated influenza vaccine. The CDR3 runs from the conserved cysteine through the conserved F or W. D genes are given only for firm matches. A row's size may be missing; if present it is once, few, many or a size class.

DNA	CDR3	J	size	V	D
TGCAGCGTTGAGGAGGGAATCACCTACGAGCAGTACTTC	CSVEEGITYEQYF	TRBJ2-7	many	TRBV29-1	.
TGTGCCAGCAGAGACCACAGGGGGTCATACGAGCAGTACTTC	CASRDHRGSYEQYF	TRBJ2-7	many	TRBV2	TRBD1
TGTGCCAGCTCACCACCGGCATCTACCTACGAGCAGTACTTC	CASSPPASTYEQYF	TRBJ2-7	few	TRBV18	.
TGTGCCATCAGTGAGGGCACTCTGTATGGCTACACCTTC	CAISEGTLYGYTF	TRBJ1-2	few	TRBV10-3	.
TGTGCCAGGGCCCCTGGGTCCGGCGTTTGGCAGTTCTTC	CARAPGSGVWQFF	TRBJ2-1	.	TRBV5-5	.
TGTGCCATCAGTGAGCTGGACAGGGGGAGGGAGCAGTACTTC	CAISELDRGREQYF	TRBJ2-7	many	TRBV10-3	TRBD1
TGTGCCAGCAGTTTTAGAGGGGCGGGGACCGGGGAGCTGTTTTTT	CASSFRGAGTGELFF	TRBJ2-2	few	TRBV28	.
TGTGCCACCAGTGACTCCTTGTGGACCCAGTACTTC	CATSDSLWTQYF	TRBJ2-5	few	TRBV24-1	.
TGTGCCAGCAGCGGTACCCCCGGGAATACGCAGTATTTT	CASSGTPGNTQYF	TRBJ2-3	.	TRBV3-1	.
TGCGCCAGCAGCCAAGCCTATGGTGAGCAGTTCTTC	CASSQAYGEQFF	TRBJ2-1	.	TRBV4-1	.
TGTGCCATCAGTCCCGGGACTACAAACACAGATACGCAGTATTTT	CAISPGTTNTDTQYF	TRBJ2-3	.	TRBV10-3	TRBD2
TGTGCCAGCAGCCCAGAAGAGGGAAACACCATATATTTT	CASSPEEGNTIYF	TRBJ1-3	few	TRBV7-2	.
TGCAGTGCTAGAGGGGTGGGTTTAGGGGCCGTGAACACTGAAGCTTTCTTT	CSARGVGLGAVNTEAFF	TRBJ1-1	few	TRBV20-1	.
TGTGCCAGCAGCCTCGCGGGGGGGCTTTCCTACAATGAGCAGTTCTTC	CASSLAGGLSYNEQFF	TRBJ2-1	few	TRBV5-5	TRBD2
TGTGCCAGCAGTCGAATACAGGGGGCGGGGGGTGGAAAACTGTTTTTT	CASSRIQGAGGGKLFF	TRBJ1-4	.	TRBV27	TRBD1
TGTGCCATCAGTGAGAGCGGGGCATTGAGTGGATACGAGCAGTACTTC	CAISESGALSGYEQYF	TRBJ2-7	.	TRBV10-3	TRBD2
TGCAGTGCTAGTAACAGGCTGAGCAATCAGCCCCAGCATTTT	CSASNRLSNQPQHF	TRBJ1-5	few	TRBV20-1	.
TGTGCCAGCAGCTCTGGGTATAACGAGCAGTACTTC	CASSSGYNEQYF	TRBJ2-7	many	TRBV5-6	.
TGCGCCAGCAGCTTGGTCCCAGGAGTACAAGAGACCCAGTACTTC	CASSLVPGVQETQYF	TRBJ2-5	few	TRBV5-1	.
TGTGCCAGCAGCCAAGAAGACAGGGCGGCCTACGAGCAGTACTTC	CASSQEDRAAYEQYF	TRBJ2-7	many	TRBV4-2	TRBD1
TGTGCCAGCACCCCCGGGGGGTCCAACACCGGGGAGCTGTTTTTT	CASTPGGSNTGELFF	TRBJ2-2	few	TRBV3-1	TRBD2
TGTGCCAGCAGTGCGCTTGGGGGGGACCTCACAGATACGCAGTATTTT	CASSALGGDLTDTQYF	TRBJ2-3	few	TRBV6-1	TRBD2
TGTGCCAGCAGCTTGGCCTGGACTAGCGAGACCCAGTACTTC	CASSLAWTSETQYF	TRBJ2-5	few	TRBV7-2	TRBD2
TGCGCCAGCAGCTTGGATATGGAGGGGGCAGGGGAGCAGTACTTC	CASSLDMEGAGEQYF	TRBJ2-7	.	TRBV5-1	.
TGTGCCACCAGTGATGGACACCTCGATGAGCAGTTCTTC	CATSDGHLDEQFF	TRBJ2-1	.	TRBV24-1	.
TGCAGTGCTAGAGGAGGTGGGGCGCGGGAAGCTTTCTTT	CSARGGGAREAFF	TRBJ1-1	few	TRBV20-1	.
TGTGCCAGCACTAGGGACAGGGTCGGAGAGACCCAGTACTTC	CASTRDRVGETQYF	TRBJ2-5	.	TRBV28	TRBD1
TGCAGTGCTACCAGCGGGGGTCCGAGCTGGGATGAGCAGTTCTTC	CSATSGGPSWDEQFF	TRBJ2-1	.	TRBV20-1	TRBD2
TGCAGTGCCCAAGGACAGGGGTGGGAGGAAAAACTGTTTTTT	CSAQGQGWEEKLFF	TRBJ1-4	.	TRBV20-1	TRBD1
TGTGCCAGCAGCCCCCTTGGACTAGCGGGGGGGCAGTTCTTC	CASSPLGLAGGQFF	TRBJ2-1	many	TRBV3-1	TRBD2
TGTGCCAGCAGCCGCGGAGTGAATGAAAAACTGTTTTTT	CASSRGVNEKLFF	TRBJ1-4	many	TRBV14	.
TGTGCCAGCAGCCAAGATCGGGGGCGTTACTCTGGAAACACCATATATTTT	CASSQDRGRYSGNTIYF	TRBJ1-3	few	TRBV4-2	.
TGCAGCGTATCAGGGCCATTTGGGTCTCAAGAAAAACTGTTTTTT	CSVSGPFGSQEKLFF	TRBJ1-4	few	TRBV29-1	.
TGTGCCAGCAGCCAAGATTCCGGACTGATTACTGGAAACACCATATATTTT	CASSQDSGLITGNTIYF	TRBJ1-3	many	TRBV14	.
TGTGCCAGCAGCCGCCGGGACAGCCCTCAGCCCCAGCATTTT	CASSRRDSPQPQHF	TRBJ1-5	few	TRBV5-6	TRBD1
TGTGCCACCAGTGGACAGGGGGACACCGGGGAGCTGTTTTTT	CATSGQGDTGELFF	TRBJ2-2	.	TRBV24-1	TRBD1